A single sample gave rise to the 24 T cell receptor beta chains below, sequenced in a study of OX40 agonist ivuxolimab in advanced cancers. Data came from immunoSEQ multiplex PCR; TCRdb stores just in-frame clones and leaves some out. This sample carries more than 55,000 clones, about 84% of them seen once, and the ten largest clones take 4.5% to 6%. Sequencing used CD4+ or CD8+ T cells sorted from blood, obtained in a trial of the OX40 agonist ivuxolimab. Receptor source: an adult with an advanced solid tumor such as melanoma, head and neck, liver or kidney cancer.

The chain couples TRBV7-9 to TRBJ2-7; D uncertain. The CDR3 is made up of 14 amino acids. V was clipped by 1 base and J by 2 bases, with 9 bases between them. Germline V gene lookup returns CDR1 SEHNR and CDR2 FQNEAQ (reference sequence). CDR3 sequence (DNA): TGTGCCAGCAGCTTAGTCGCGGACCCCTACGAGCAGTACTTC. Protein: CASSLVADPYEQYF.

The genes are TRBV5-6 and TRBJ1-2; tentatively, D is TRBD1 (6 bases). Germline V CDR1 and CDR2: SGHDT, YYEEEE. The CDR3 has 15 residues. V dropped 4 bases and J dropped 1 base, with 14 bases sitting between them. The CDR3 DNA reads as TGTGCCAGCAGCCTGGGACAACTCTATAACTATGGCTACACCTTC. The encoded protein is CASSLGQLYNYGYTF.

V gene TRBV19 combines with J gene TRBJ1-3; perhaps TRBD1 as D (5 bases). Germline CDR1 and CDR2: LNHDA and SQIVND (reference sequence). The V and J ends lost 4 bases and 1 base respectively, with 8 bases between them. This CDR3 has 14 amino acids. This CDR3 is CASSTDRSGNTIYF. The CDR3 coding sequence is TGTGCCAGTAGTACCGACAGATCTGGAAACACCATATATTTT.

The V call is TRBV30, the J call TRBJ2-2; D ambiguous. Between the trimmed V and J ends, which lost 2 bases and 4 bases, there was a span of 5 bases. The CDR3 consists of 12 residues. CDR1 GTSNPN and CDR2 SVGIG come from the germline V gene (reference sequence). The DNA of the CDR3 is TGTGCCTGGAGTACGAGCACCGGGGAGCTGTTTTTT. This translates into CAWSTSTGELFF.

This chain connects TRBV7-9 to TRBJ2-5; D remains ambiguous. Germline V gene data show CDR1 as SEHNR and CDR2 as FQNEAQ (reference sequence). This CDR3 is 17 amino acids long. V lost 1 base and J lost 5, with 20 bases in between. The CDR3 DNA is TGTGCCAGCAGCTTAGGGGCAGTTGGGCAGGAAAGGGAGACCCAGTACTTC. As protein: CASSLGAVGQERETQYF.

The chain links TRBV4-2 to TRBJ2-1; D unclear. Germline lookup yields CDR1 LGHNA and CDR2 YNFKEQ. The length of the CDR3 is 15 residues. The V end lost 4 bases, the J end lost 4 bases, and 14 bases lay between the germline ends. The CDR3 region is CASSPTAPFYNEQFF. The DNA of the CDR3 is TGTGCCAGCAGCCCGACTGCTCCCTTTTACAATGAGCAGTTCTTC.

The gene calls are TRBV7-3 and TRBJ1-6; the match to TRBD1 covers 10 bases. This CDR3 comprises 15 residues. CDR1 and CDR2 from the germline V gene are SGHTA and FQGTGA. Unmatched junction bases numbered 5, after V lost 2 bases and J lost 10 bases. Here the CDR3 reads CASSLSGTGASPLHF. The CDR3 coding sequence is TGTGCCAGCAGCTTATCCGGGACAGGGGCATCACCCCTCCACTTT.

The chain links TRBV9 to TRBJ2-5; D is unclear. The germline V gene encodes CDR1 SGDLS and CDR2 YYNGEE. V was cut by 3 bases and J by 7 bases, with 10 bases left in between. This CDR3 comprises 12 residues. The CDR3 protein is CASSATYGTQYF. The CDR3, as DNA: TGTGCCAGCAGCGCCACCTACGGGACCCAGTACTTC.

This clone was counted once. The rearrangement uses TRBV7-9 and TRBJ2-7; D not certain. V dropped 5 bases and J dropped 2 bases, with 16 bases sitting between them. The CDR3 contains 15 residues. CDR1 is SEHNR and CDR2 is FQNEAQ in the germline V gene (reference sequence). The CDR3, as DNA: TGTGCCAGCAGCCCGTCGGTGAACAGAGCCTACGAGCAGTACTTC. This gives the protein CASSPSVNRAYEQYF.

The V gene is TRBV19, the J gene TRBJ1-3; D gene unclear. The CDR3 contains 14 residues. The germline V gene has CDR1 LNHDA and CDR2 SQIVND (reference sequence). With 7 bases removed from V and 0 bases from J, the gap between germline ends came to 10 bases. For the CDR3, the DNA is TGTGCCAGTATTAACCAAGCCTCTGGAAACACCATATATTTT. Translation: CASINQASGNTIYF.

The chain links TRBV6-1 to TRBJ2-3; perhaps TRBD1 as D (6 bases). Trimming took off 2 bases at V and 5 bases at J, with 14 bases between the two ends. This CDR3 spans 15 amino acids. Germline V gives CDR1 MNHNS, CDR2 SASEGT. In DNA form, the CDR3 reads TGTGCCAGCAGTGAACTACAGGGTCAAGGAGATACGCAGTATTTT. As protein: CASSELQGQGDTQYF.

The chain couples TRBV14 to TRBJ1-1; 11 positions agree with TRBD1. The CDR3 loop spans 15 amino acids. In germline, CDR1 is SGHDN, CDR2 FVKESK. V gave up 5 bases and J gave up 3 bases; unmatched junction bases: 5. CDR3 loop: CASSVGQGEYTEAFF. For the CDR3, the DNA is TGTGCCAGCAGCGTGGGACAGGGGGAGTACACTGAAGCTTTCTTT.

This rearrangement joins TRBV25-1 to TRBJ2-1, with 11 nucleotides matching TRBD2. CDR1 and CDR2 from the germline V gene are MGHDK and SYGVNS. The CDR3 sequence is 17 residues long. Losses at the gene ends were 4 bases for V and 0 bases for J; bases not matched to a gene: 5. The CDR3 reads CASSALAGGPSYNEQFF. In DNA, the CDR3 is TGTGCCAGCAGTGCCCTAGCGGGAGGACCCTCCTACAATGAGCAGTTCTTC.

DNA of the CDR3: TGTGCCAGCGCCCTCCCCCCAGGGGTGATATCCTACGAGCAGTACTTC. Translation gives CASALPPGVISYEQYF. The chain couples TRBV11-2 to TRBJ2-7, with a weak D call TRBD1 (6 bases). The CDR3 length is 16 residues. V was pared by 8 bases and J by 1 base, with 21 bases between. Germline lookup yields CDR1 SGHAT and CDR2 FQNNGV.

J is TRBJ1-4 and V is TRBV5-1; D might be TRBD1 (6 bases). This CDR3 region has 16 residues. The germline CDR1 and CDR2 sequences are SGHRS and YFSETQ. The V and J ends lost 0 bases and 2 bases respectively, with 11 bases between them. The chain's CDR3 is CASSLAGRGTNEKLFF. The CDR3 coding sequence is TGCGCCAGCAGCTTGGCGGGCAGGGGTACTAATGAAAAACTGTTTTTT. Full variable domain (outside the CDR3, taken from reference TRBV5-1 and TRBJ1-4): KAGVTQTPRYLIKTRGQQVTLSCSPISGHRSVSWYQQTPGQGLQFLFEYFSETQRNKGNFPGRFSGRQFSNSRSEMNVSTLELGDSALYLCASSLAGRGTNEKLFFGSGTQLSVL.

CDR3 nucleotide sequence: TGTGCCAGCAGCGTAGCCACCGAGAACTATGGCTACACCTTC. Its translation is CASSVATENYGYTF. The chain carries TRBV9 and TRBJ1-2, with D unresolved. CDR3 length equals 14 residues. Germline V gene data show CDR1 as SGDLS and CDR2 as YYNGEE. V lost 0 bases, J lost 2 bases, and 8 bases lay in between.

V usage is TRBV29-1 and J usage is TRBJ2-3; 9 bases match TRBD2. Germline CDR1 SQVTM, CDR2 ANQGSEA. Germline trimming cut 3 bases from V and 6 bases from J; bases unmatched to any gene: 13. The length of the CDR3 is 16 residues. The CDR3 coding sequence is TGCAGCGTTGACCTCAGTGTAGCGGGGGCTTCGGATACGCAGTATTTT. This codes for CSVDLSVAGASDTQYF.

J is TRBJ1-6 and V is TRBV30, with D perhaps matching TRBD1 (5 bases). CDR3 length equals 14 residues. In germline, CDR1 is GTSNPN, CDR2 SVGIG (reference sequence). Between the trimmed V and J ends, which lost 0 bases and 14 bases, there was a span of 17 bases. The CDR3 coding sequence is TGTGCCTGGAGTGTACTGTCCCGGACAAGGGCCCTCCACTTT. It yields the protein CAWSVLSRTRALHF.

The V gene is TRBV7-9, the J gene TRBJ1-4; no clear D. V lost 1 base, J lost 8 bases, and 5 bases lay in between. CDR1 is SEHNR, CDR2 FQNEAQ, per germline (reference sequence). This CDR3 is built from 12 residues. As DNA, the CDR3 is TGTGCCAGCAGCTTAGTGGGAGAAAAACTGTTTTTT. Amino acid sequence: CASSLVGEKLFF.

The DNA for the CDR3 is TGCGCCAGCAGCTCGGACAGTGGTTACACTGAAGCTTTCTTT. Protein product: CASSSDSGYTEAFF. The chain is built from TRBV5-1 and TRBJ1-1; tentative D call: TRBD1 (6 bases). Germline CDR1 is SGHRS and CDR2 is YFSETQ. The length of the CDR3 is 14 residues. The V end lost 3 bases, the J end lost 3 bases, and 12 bases lay between the germline ends.

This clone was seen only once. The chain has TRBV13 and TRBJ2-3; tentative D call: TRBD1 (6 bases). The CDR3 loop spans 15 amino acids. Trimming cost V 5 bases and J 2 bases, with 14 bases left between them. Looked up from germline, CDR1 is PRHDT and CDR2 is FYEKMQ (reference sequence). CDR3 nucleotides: TGTGCCAGCAGCACCACCAGACAGGCCACAGATACGCAGTATTTT. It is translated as CASSTTRQATDTQYF. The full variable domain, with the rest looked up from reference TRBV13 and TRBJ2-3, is AAGVIQSPRHLIKEKRETATLKCYPIPRHDTVYWYQQGPGQDPQFLISFYEKMQSDKGSIPDRFSAQQFSDYHSELNMSSLELGDSALYFCASSTTRQATDTQYFGPGTRLTVL.

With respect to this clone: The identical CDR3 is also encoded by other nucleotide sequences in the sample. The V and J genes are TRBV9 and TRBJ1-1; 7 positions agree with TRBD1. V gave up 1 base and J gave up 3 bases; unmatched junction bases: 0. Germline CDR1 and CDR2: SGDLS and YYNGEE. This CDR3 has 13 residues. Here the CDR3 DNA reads TGTGCCAGCAGCGTACAGGGGGACACTGAAGCTTTCTTT. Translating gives CASSVQGDTEAFF.

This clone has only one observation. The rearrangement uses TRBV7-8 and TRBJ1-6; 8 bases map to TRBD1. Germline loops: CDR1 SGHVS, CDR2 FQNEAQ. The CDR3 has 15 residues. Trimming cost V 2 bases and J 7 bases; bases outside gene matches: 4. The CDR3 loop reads CASSLISGGNSPLHF. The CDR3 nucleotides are TGTGCCAGCAGCTTAATCTCAGGGGGCAATTCACCCCTCCACTTT.

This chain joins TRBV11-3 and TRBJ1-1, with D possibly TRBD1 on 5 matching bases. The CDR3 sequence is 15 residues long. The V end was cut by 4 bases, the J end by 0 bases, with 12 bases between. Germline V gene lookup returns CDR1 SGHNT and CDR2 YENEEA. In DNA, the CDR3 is TGTGCCAGCAGCTCCAGGGTTCTCATGAACACTGAAGCTTTCTTT. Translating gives CASSSRVLMNTEAFF.